The 15 T cell receptor beta chains in this list originate from one sample, sequenced in a study of blood T cell repertoires in COVID-19. Here immunoSEQ multiplex PCR was the method, and the copy in TCRdb shows in-frame clones only, minus some. The sample carries around 250,000 clones, under 90% recorded once. Sequencing input: peripheral blood. The receptors stem from a human donor in a cohort sampled during active COVID-19.

This sequence joins TRBV2 and TRBJ1-2, with 10 positions matching TRBD1. The CDR3 runs 15 residues. The trim removed 6 bases at V and 0 bases at J, leaving 4 bases unmatched. Germline assignment: CDR1 SNHLY and CDR2 FYNNEI. The CDR3 sequence is CASRSGQGANYGYTF. The CDR3 bases are TGTGCCAGCAGAAGCGGACAGGGGGCTAACTATGGCTACACCTTC.

This chain connects TRBV11-3 to TRBJ2-5; D call uncertain. The CDR3 has 15 residues. V lost 3 bases and J 2 bases, leaving 13 bases between the germline ends. Germline loops: CDR1 SGHNT, CDR2 YENEEA. The CDR3 DNA reads TGTGCCAGCAGCTTTCGGTCCGCGGAACAAGAGACCCAGTACTTC. Its translation: CASSFRSAEQETQYF.

The chain uses TRBV7-9 and TRBJ1-6; D is undetermined. Germline V gene lookup returns CDR1 SEHNR and CDR2 FQNEAQ (reference sequence). The CDR3 loop spans 14 amino acids. V shed 1 base and J shed 6 bases, with 7 bases lying between them. This chain's CDR3 is CASSLGGINSPLHF. CDR3 DNA sequence: TGTGCCAGCAGCTTAGGCGGGATTAATTCACCCCTCCACTTT.

The rearrangement joins TRBV25-1 to TRBJ2-2; D ambiguous. Germline V gene sequence: CDR1 MGHDK, CDR2 SYGVNS. CDR3 length equals 11 residues. Trimming stripped 6 bases from V and 7 bases from J, with 6 bases between. The CDR3 is CASRQIGELFF. CDR3 DNA: TGTGCCAGCAGACAGATCGGGGAGCTGTTTTTT.

The CDR3 is CASRPGQVLGGEQYF. The CDR3 coding sequence is TGTGCCAGCAGGCCCGGACAGGTTCTGGGTGGCGAGCAGTACTTC. This chain connects TRBV28 to TRBJ2-7; 7 bases agree with TRBD1. The CDR3 contains 15 residues. Germline values: CDR1 MDHEN, CDR2 SYDVKM. V lost 6 bases to trimming and J lost 6 bases; unmatched junction nucleotides: 14.

The genes are TRBV4-3 and TRBJ1-2, with D unclear. In germline, CDR1 is LGHNA, CDR2 YSLEER. With 0 bases removed from V and 4 bases from J, the gap between germline ends came to 15 bases. The CDR3 runs to 16 residues. CDR3 DNA: TGCGCCAGCAGCCAAGATCGATCCGGAGGCGCCTATGGCTACACCTTC. Protein: CASSQDRSGGAYGYTF.

The rearrangement joins TRBV19 to TRBJ1-1; D possibly corresponds to TRBD1 (5 bases). Germline V gene lookup returns CDR1 LNHDA and CDR2 SQIVND (reference sequence). The CDR3 contains 14 residues. Trimming stripped 5 bases from V and 10 bases from J, with 20 bases between. The DNA of the CDR3 is TGTGCCAGTAGTCCCCGGGACGGACTATTCGGAGCTTTCTTT. Encoded protein: CASSPRDGLFGAFF.

Details on this clone: Other DNA sequences in the same sample also yield this CDR3. The V call is TRBV3-1 (or the pseudogene TRBV3-2), the J call TRBJ2-7, with 7 bases aligning to TRBD2. Germline loops: CDR1 LGHDT, CDR2 YNNKEL (reference sequence). V gave up 2 bases and J gave up 0 bases; unmatched junction bases: 1. The CDR3 is 14 residues long. CDR3 protein: CASSQSSGSYEQYF. CDR3 DNA: TGTGCCAGCAGCCAATCTAGCGGCTCCTACGAGCAGTACTTC.

In this sample, this clone turned up once. The genes are TRBV20-1 and TRBJ2-5; 10 bases fit TRBD2. This CDR3 is 15 amino acids long. Germline lookup yields CDR1 DFQATT and CDR2 SNEGSKA (reference sequence). V lost 3 bases to trimming and J lost 0 bases; unmatched junction nucleotides: 4. Written as DNA, the CDR3 is TGCAGTGCTAGTAGGGGACTAGCGTACCAAGAGACCCAGTACTTC. This encodes CSASRGLAYQETQYF.

The chain recombines TRBV28 with TRBJ1-4; no reliable D call. This CDR3 region has 15 residues. The V and J ends lost 3 bases and 11 bases respectively, with 19 bases between them. From germline, CDR1 is MDHEN and CDR2 SYDVKM. The CDR3 DNA is TGTGCCAGCAGTTTGAGTCGTGGGCAGGTGGTCAAACTGTTTTTT. Protein: CASSLSRGQVVKLFF.

The chain recombines TRBV18 with TRBJ2-5; D call uncertain. Germline CDR1 is KGHSH and CDR2 is LQKENI. Trimming took off 2 bases at V and 5 bases at J, with 9 bases between the two ends. The CDR3 is 13 amino acids. The CDR3 DNA follows: TGTGCCAGCTCACCAAGTCGGTCGGAGACCCAGTACTTC. Amino acid sequence: CASSPSRSETQYF. Drawing the rest from reference TRBV18 and TRBJ2-5, the complete variable domain is NAGVMQNPRHLVRRRGQEARLRCSPMKGHSHVYWYRQLPEEGLKFMVYLQKENIIDESGMPKERFSAEFPKEGPSILRIQQVVRGDSAAYFCASSPSRSETQYFGPGTRLLVL.

The rearrangement joins TRBV19 to TRBJ1-5; a possible D gene is TRBD1 (6 bases). Germline V CDR1 and CDR2: LNHDA, SQIVND (reference sequence). V was pared by 3 bases and J by 0 bases, with 15 bases between. The CDR3 covers 17 residues. The CDR3 DNA is TGTGCCAGTAGTATCGTTTCGGGGGGCTATAGCAATCAGCCCCAGCATTTT. Its translation: CASSIVSGGYSNQPQHF.

The chain joins TRBV11-2 to TRBJ1-1; D perhaps matches TRBD1 (6 bases). The CDR3 is made up of 17 amino acids. Germline CDR1 SGHAT, CDR2 FQNNGV. The V gene lost 5 bases and the J gene lost 4 bases, with 23 bases spanning the gap. The CDR3 spells CASSRKPSLGGGTEAFF. CDR3 bases: TGTGCCAGCAGCCGAAAACCCTCATTAGGGGGTGGCACTGAAGCTTTCTTT.

The chain carries TRBV4-3 and TRBJ1-6, with 10 bases lining up with TRBD1. CDR3 length: 16 amino acids. Germline V lookup: CDR1 LGHNA, CDR2 YSLEER. Germline trimming cut 0 bases from V and 10 bases from J; bases unmatched to any gene: 6. CDR3 protein: CASSQDRDRGWSPLHF. DNA of the CDR3: TGCGCCAGCAGCCAAGATCGGGACAGGGGTTGGTCACCCCTCCACTTT.

The rearrangement uses TRBV2 and TRBJ1-2; the D is unclear. CDR1 is SNHLY, CDR2 FYNNEI, per germline. CDR3 length: 14 residues. The germline V and J ends were trimmed by 4 bases and 0 bases, with 9 bases remaining between them. In DNA form, the CDR3 reads TGTGCCAGCAGTGGCCGCGGTACTAACTATGGCTACACCTTC. Amino acids: CASSGRGTNYGYTF.